This T cell receptor beta chain derives from a study of T cells in Graves' hyperthyroidism and ophthalmopathy. It was RNA transcripts that yielded the amplified TCR beta CDR3 regions. Carried out on the TCR CDR3, a first-round RT-PCR used the HTBI primer set. TCRdb called the multiplex PCR reads again in MiXCR, with one record for every CDR3 protein. The table includes around 690,000 distinct CDR3 sequences, approximately 15% detected once. Findings and limits, study-wide: Within blood appeared most thyroid clonotypes that had expanded above 0.001. Ophthalmopathy stood apart from stable hyperthyroidism in a 13 V-J model.

Stable Graves' hyperthyroidism denoted no ophthalmopathy progression over 18 months. The source of the PBMCs was approximately 10 ml of fresh peripheral blood. In regard to this clonotype: Its antigen remains unknown.

V lost 5 bases to trimming and J lost 4 bases; unmatched junction nucleotides: 7. The CDR3 consists of 16 residues. CDR1 MNHEY and CDR2 SMNVEV come from the germline V gene (reference sequence). The sequencing sample was made of blood. V gene TRBV27 combines with J gene TRBJ2-5; 13 nucleotides agree with TRBD2. The TCR was taken from a man in his fifties with Graves' hyperthyroidism. The CDR3 here is CASSPRLAGGVETQYF. In DNA, the CDR3 is TGTGCCAGCAGTCCCCGACTAGCGGGAGGAGTAGAGACCCAGTACTTC.